These T cell receptor beta chains were read from a single sample in a study of shared clonotypes between healthy human individuals. Repertoires were generated with immunoSEQ multiplex PCR, while TCRdb's copy carries only in-frame clones and drops some. This sample carries 1.5 million to 2.5 million clones, about 95% of them seen once, and the ten largest clones take 1.2%. The sample comprised naive CD8+ T cells sorted from blood. The receptors originated from a man aged 18 to 29 in good health. Both conserved end residues are part of each CDR3. The order of the fields is J gene, D gene, clone size, V gene, CDR3 DNA, CDR3 protein. D genes are given only for firm matches. Only part of the rows carry a size: once, few, many, or a class if the clone is expanded.

>TRBJ2-7|-|-|TRBV19
TGTGCCAGTAGTATATCGAGTATTCCTTACGAGCAGTACTTC
CASSISSIPYEQYF
>TRBJ1-5|-|-|TRBV27
TGTGCCAGCAGTCACGTAAGACCCAGGGGTATGGAGCCCCAGCATTTT
CASSHVRPRGMEPQHF
>TRBJ2-5|-|-|TRBV11-1
TGTGCCAGCAGCTTAGTTGGGGAGACCCAGTACTTC
CASSLVGETQYF
>TRBJ2-1|-|-|TRBV13
TGTGCCAGCAGCGAGGCCGGGAAATCCTACAATGAGCAGTTCTTC
CASSEAGKSYNEQFF
>TRBJ1-2|TRBD1|-|TRBV28
TGTGCCAGCAGTCTGAGGGACAGCCTCCTCTATGGCTACACCTTC
CASSLRDSLLYGYTF
>TRBJ1-1|-|-|TRBV4-2
TGTGCCAGCAGCCAAGATCTGTCCCCTGAAGCTTTCTTT
CASSQDLSPEAFF
>TRBJ2-7|-|once|TRBV21-1
TGTGCCAGCAGCAATGGCCCGTTC
CASSNGPF
>TRBJ1-1|-|-|TRBV9
TGTGCCAGCAGCGTAGGTGGGGGGTCGGACACTGAAGCTTTCTTT
CASSVGGGSDTEAFF
>TRBJ2-7|-|-|TRBV5-5
TGTGCCAGCAGCTTAACGTCTGGACAGTCTACCTACGAGCAGTACTTC
CASSLTSGQSTYEQYF
>TRBJ1-6|-|-|TRBV19
TGTGCCAGTACCCATGGAGGGATAGGGTCCTATAATTCACCCCTCCACTTT
CASTHGGIGSYNSPLHF
>TRBJ2-3|-|-|TRBV27
TGTGCCAGCAGTTTAGACTACGGAACAGATACGCAGTATTTT
CASSLDYGTDTQYF
>TRBJ2-3|TRBD2|-|TRBV10-1
TGCGCCAGCAGTGAAACTAGCGGGTCCACAGATACGCAGTATTTT
CASSETSGSTDTQYF
>TRBJ2-7|TRBD1|-|TRBV7-9
TGTGCCAGCAGCTTCGGCTCCGGACAGGGGACATACGAGCAGTACTTC
CASSFGSGQGTYEQYF
>TRBJ1-5|TRBD1|-|TRBV27
TGTGCCAGCAGTTTCACAGGGGGCCATCAGCCCCAGCATTTT
CASSFTGGHQPQHF
>TRBJ2-1|TRBD1|-|TRBV9
TGTGCCAGCACCCCTCTTTTCGGACAGGGTATCTACAATGAGCAGTTCTTC
CASTPLFGQGIYNEQFF
>TRBJ1-1|-|-|TRBV5-4
TGTGCCAGCAGCTTAATCTCCACTGAAGCTTTCTTT
CASSLISTEAFF
>TRBJ2-3|-|-|TRBV4-2
TGTGCCAGCAGCCAAGCTTCAGATACGCAGTATTTT
CASSQASDTQYF
>TRBJ1-2|-|-|TRBV6-1
TGTGCCAGCAGTGAGGGAGTCGGACCAGGCTACACCTTC
CASSEGVGPGYTF
>TRBJ2-7|-|-|TRBV6-1
TGTGCCAGCAGCCTAGCCCACCACGAGCAGTACTTC
CASSLAHHEQYF
>TRBJ2-2|-|-|TRBV27
TGTGCCAGCAGTTTTACTCAGGTCATTTACGCGAACACCGGGGAGCTGTTTTTT
CASSFTQVIYANTGELFF
>TRBJ2-3|TRBD1|-|TRBV6-5
TGTGCCAGCAGTTTGACAGGGGTAGATACGCAGTATTTT
CASSLTGVDTQYF
>TRBJ2-7|-|-|TRBV7-9
TGTGCCAGCAGCTTAGGAGGCCACGAGCAGTACTTC
CASSLGGHEQYF
>TRBJ1-5|-|-|TRBV21-1
TGTGCCAGCAGCAAAGTATGGGGAAGAAGCAATCAGCCCCAGCATTTT
CASSKVWGRSNQPQHF
>TRBJ1-5|-|-|TRBV12-5
TGTCCTTGTCCTACTAATCAGCCCCAGCATTTT
CPCPTNQPQHF
>TRBJ2-3|TRBD1|-|TRBV2
TGTGCCACCTCAGGGACAGGGGAGAGCACAGATACGCAGTATTTT
CATSGTGESTDTQYF
>TRBJ1-2|TRBD1|once|TRBV5-6
TGTGCCAGCAGCGGTGCCGGGACAGATCCCCCCCCACCCTATGGCTACACCTTC
CASSGAGTDPPPPYGYTF
>TRBJ2-1|-|-|TRBV11-3
TGTGCCAGCAGCTTAGCGGGACCGCACAATGAGCAGTTCTTC
CASSLAGPHNEQFF
>TRBJ2-1|-|-|TRBV6-5
TGTGCCAGCAGTTCTGACGGATACAATGAGCAGTTCTTC
CASSSDGYNEQFF
>TRBJ1-1|-|-|TRBV28
TGTGCCAGCACGGTAGGAGGTTTTGGGGACACTGAAGCTTTCTTT
CASTVGGFGDTEAFF
>TRBJ2-1|TRBD1|-|TRBV4-3
TGCGCCAGCAGCCAAGGGACAGGGGACTACAATGAGCAGTTCTTC
CASSQGTGDYNEQFF
>TRBJ1-1|-|-|TRBV5-6
TGTGCCAGCAGCTTGGCCCCCGGACTTCCGAACACTGAAGCTTTCTTT
CASSLAPGLPNTEAFF
>TRBJ2-2|-|-|TRBV7-7
TGTGCTAGCAGCTCTCTTCCGGCAAGCTACGGGGAGCTGTTTTTT
CASSSLPASYGELFF
>TRBJ2-7|TRBD1|-|TRBV28
TGTGCCAGCAGTTTAGCCGAGGGGGCCCCTCCGTGCTTC
CASSLAEGAPPCF
>TRBJ2-1|-|-|TRBV4-3
TGCGCCAGCAGTATAGGGGGAGGAGGTGAGCAGTTCTTC
CASSIGGGGEQFF
>TRBJ1-1|-|-|TRBV5-6
TGTGCCAGCAGTTCCAGAGATTTGAACACTGAAGCTTTCTTT
CASSSRDLNTEAFF
>TRBJ2-3|-|-|TRBV7-9
TGTGCCAGCAGCTCACCTTCCCGGGAGTCCGGAACAGATACGCAGTATTTT
CASSSPSRESGTDTQYF
>TRBJ1-2|-|-|TRBV25-1
TGTGCCAGCAGTCCTGACAGTCTGACGGCTAACTATGGCTACACCTTC
CASSPDSLTANYGYTF
>TRBJ2-7|-|-|TRBV6-7
TGTGCCAGCAGTTACAAACCTTTCACTCCAATCGTCTACGAGCAGTACTTC
CASSYKPFTPIVYEQYF
>TRBJ1-6|-|-|TRBV19
TGTGCCAGTACTGGGGTCCTCTATTCACCCCTCCACTTT
CASTGVLYSPLHF
>TRBJ2-7|-|-|TRBV4-1
TGCGCCAGCAGCCAAGGTGGGGGTGAGCAGTACTTC
CASSQGGGEQYF
>TRBJ1-1|TRBD1|-|TRBV14
TGTGCCAGCAGCCAACTACAGGGGTACACTGAAGCTTTCTTT
CASSQLQGYTEAFF
>TRBJ1-2|TRBD1|-|TRBV7-9
TGTGCCAGCAGCCAGGGGGGCGTGAATGGCTACACCTTC
CASSQGGVNGYTF
>TRBJ1-1|TRBD1|-|TRBV5-4
TGTGCCAGCAGCAAAGAAGGACAGGCATTTTTCACTGAAGCTTTCTTT
CASSKEGQAFFTEAFF
>TRBJ2-6|-|-|TRBV15
TGTGCCACCAGCAGAGAATCTTTTGGGGCCAACGTCCTGACTTTC
CATSRESFGANVLTF
>TRBJ2-7|-|few|TRBV6-6
TGTGCCAGCACCCCTGGACAGAACTACGAGCAGTACTTC
CASTPGQNYEQYF
>TRBJ1-6|TRBD1|-|TRBV6-5
TGTGCCAGCAGTGACAGGGGCGGCTCACCCCTCCACTTT
CASSDRGGSPLHF
>TRBJ1-1|TRBD1|-|TRBV13
TGTGCCAGCAGAGGGACAGGGGCTGGCACTGAAGCTTTCTTT
CASRGTGAGTEAFF
>TRBJ2-7|TRBD2|-|TRBV6-5
TGTGCCACCTCCCCTTCCGGGGGGGGCTACGAGCAGTACTTC
CATSPSGGGYEQYF
>TRBJ2-7|-|-|TRBV13
TGTGCCAGCAGCGATCAGGCTAGCGACCACGAGCAGTACTTC
CASSDQASDHEQYF
>TRBJ2-7|TRBD2|-|TRBV30
TGTGCCTGGACAGGGCTTCGGTCTAGCGGCAACGAGCAGTACTTC
CAWTGLRSSGNEQYF
>TRBJ2-4|TRBD2|-|TRBV27
TGTGCCAGCAGTCTCGGACTAGCGGGCAACATTCAGTACTTC
CASSLGLAGNIQYF
>TRBJ1-1|-|once|TRBV4-1
TGCGCCAGCAGCCAAGCCAGCATGAACACTGAAGCTTTCTTT
CASSQASMNTEAFF
>TRBJ1-1|-|few|TRBV7-9
TGTGCCAGCAGCCTTGGGATCCGCAACCAAGCTTTCTTT
CASSLGIRNQAFF
>TRBJ1-5|TRBD1|-|TRBV19
TGTGCCAGTAGTAAAGGGGGCGGGAACAATCAGCCCCAGCATTTT
CASSKGGGNNQPQHF
>TRBJ2-2|-|-|TRBV28
TGTGCCAGCAGTCCAGGAAGCGGGGAGCTGTTTTTT
CASSPGSGELFF